A selection of T cell receptor beta chains follows, all from one sample in a study of molecular identifiers for immune sequencing clone quantification. TCRdb analysed the PCR reads with MiXCR anew, one entry per CDR3 protein. This table holds about half a million distinct CDR3 sequences, around 23% found once. The sample consisted of naive CD8+ T cells from blood, with Jurkat cell RNA spiked in. The receptors were gathered from a human donor in good health. Some libraries in this study had Jurkat cell RNA spiked in. Each CDR3 is given with its conserved first and last residue. Each record gives: D gene, clone size, J gene, V gene, CDR3 DNA, CDR3 protein. D genes are given only for firm matches. Clone size, where shown, is once, few, many, or a class for clones that have expanded.

d_gene: TRBD1; abundance: few; j_gene: TRBJ1-1; v_gene: TRBV30; CDR3nt: TGTGCCTGGAGTGTTGGACAGGGTGTGGGAGAAGCTTCCTTT; CDR3aa: CAWSVGQGVGEASF
d_gene: TRBD2; abundance: -; j_gene: TRBJ2-3; v_gene: TRBV6-5; CDR3nt: TGTGCCAGCAGTTACTTGGCTAGCGGGAGGGCCGCAGATACGCAGTATTTT; CDR3aa: CASSYLASGRAADTQYF
d_gene: TRBD2; abundance: -; j_gene: TRBJ2-1; v_gene: TRBV19; CDR3nt: TGTGCCAGTAAGATACTAGCGGGGAGTAACAATGAGCAGTTCTTC; CDR3aa: CASKILAGSNNEQFF
d_gene: -; abundance: -; j_gene: TRBJ2-3; v_gene: TRBV7-6; CDR3nt: TGTGCCAGCAGCGGAGAAAATAGCCGGGACTCCCAAGGGTCTAGCACAGATACGCAGTATTTT; CDR3aa: CASSGENSRDSQGSSTDTQYF
d_gene: TRBD2; abundance: many; j_gene: TRBJ2-3; v_gene: TRBV29-1; CDR3nt: TGCAGCGTTGATATAGCGGGATCCCCAGATACGCAGTATTTT; CDR3aa: CSVDIAGSPDTQYF
d_gene: -; abundance: few; j_gene: TRBJ1-4; v_gene: TRBV4-1; CDR3nt: TGCGCCAGCAGCCAAGACGAGACGGGGGTCGATGAAAAACTGTTTTTT; CDR3aa: CASSQDETGVDEKLFF
d_gene: TRBD1; abundance: few; j_gene: TRBJ2-7; v_gene: TRBV5-5; CDR3nt: TGTGCCAGCAGCTTCGGCCCGGGACAGGGATCCGAGCAGTACTTC; CDR3aa: CASSFGPGQGSEQYF
d_gene: -; abundance: few; j_gene: TRBJ2-7; v_gene: TRBV6-2/TRBV6-3; CDR3nt: TGTGCCAGCAGTTACGGTCCGATGGGTGATTACGAGCAGTACTTC; CDR3aa: CASSYGPMGDYEQYF
d_gene: -; abundance: -; j_gene: TRBJ2-7; v_gene: TRBV4-1; CDR3nt: TGCGCCAGCAGCCCGAACCCAGGTTCCTACGGGCAGTACTTC; CDR3aa: CASSPNPGSYGQYF
d_gene: -; abundance: -; j_gene: TRBJ1-1; v_gene: TRBV19; CDR3nt: TGTGCCAGTAGTATGGGGATCGCAGAAAACACTGAAGCTTTCTTT; CDR3aa: CASSMGIAENTEAFF
d_gene: -; abundance: -; j_gene: TRBJ1-1; v_gene: TRBV12-3/TRBV12-4; CDR3nt: TGTGCCAGCAGTTTCGGACAGTTACCCGAAGCTTTCTTT; CDR3aa: CASSFGQLPEAFF
d_gene: -; abundance: few; j_gene: TRBJ2-3; v_gene: TRBV5-6; CDR3nt: TGTGCCAGCAGCTTGGCGACAGGCCTCATTCTCACAGATACGCAGTATTTT; CDR3aa: CASSLATGLILTDTQYF
d_gene: TRBD1; abundance: -; j_gene: TRBJ2-3; v_gene: TRBV24-1; CDR3nt: TGTGCCACCAGTGACCGAAGACAGGGGGCAATCTCAGATACGCAGTATTTT; CDR3aa: CATSDRRQGAISDTQYF
d_gene: -; abundance: many; j_gene: TRBJ1-1; v_gene: TRBV12-3/TRBV12-4; CDR3nt: TGTGCCAGCAGTTCCCCGCTCCTGAACACTGAAGCTTTCTTT; CDR3aa: CASSSPLLNTEAFF
d_gene: -; abundance: many; j_gene: TRBJ1-1; v_gene: TRBV7-9; CDR3nt: TGTGCCGTCCCGGGCCTAATGAACACTGAAGCTTTCTTT; CDR3aa: CAVPGLMNTEAFF
d_gene: -; abundance: -; j_gene: TRBJ2-7; v_gene: TRBV12-3/TRBV12-4; CDR3nt: TGTGCCAGCAGTTTGGTGCTAGCACCCTCCTACGAGCAGTACTTC; CDR3aa: CASSLVLAPSYEQYF
d_gene: TRBD1; abundance: many; j_gene: TRBJ2-7; v_gene: TRBV28; CDR3nt: TGTGCCAGCAGCCAGCCCCCGGACAGGGGGGCCTACGAGCAGTACTTC; CDR3aa: CASSQPPDRGAYEQYF
d_gene: -; abundance: -; j_gene: TRBJ2-3; v_gene: TRBV14; CDR3nt: TGTGCCAGCAGCCAACTGCTTGGCACAGATACGCAGTATTTT; CDR3aa: CASSQLLGTDTQYF